The entry that follows covers one T cell receptor (beta chain) sequence. Assay used: immunoSEQ multiplex PCR; TCRdb lists only in-frame clones, some missing. The sample lists about 31,000 clones, about nine tenths seen once, with over 3.5% in the top ten. This specimen comes from a study of T cell changes during pregnancy in multiple sclerosis. Sequences were derived from CD8+ T cells from peripheral blood mononuclear cells, sampled in the second trimester of pregnancy. The source is a female donor with multiple sclerosis, enrolled in a pregnancy study.

As DNA, the CDR3 is TGTGCCAGCAACGATAGCGGGTACGAGCAGTACTTC. Translated: CASNDSGYEQYF. This chain joins TRBV6-1 and TRBJ2-7; 7 bases agree with TRBD2. Trimming at V came to 7 bases and at J to 4 bases, leaving 4 bases not matched to a gene. The CDR3 is 12 residues long. Germline CDR1 reads MNHNS; CDR2 reads SASEGT.